The rows below give T cell receptor beta chains drawn from one sample of a study of T cells after posttransplantation cyclophosphamide. Only in-frame clones appear in the TCRdb table, and some are missing; sequencing was by immunoSEQ multiplex PCR. This repertoire lists 1,500 to 2,000 clones without singletons; approximately 15% sits in the top ten. Sequences were derived from PBMCs, sampled more than 32 days after allogeneic stem cell transplant with posttransplant cyclophosphamide. These receptors came from a female patient in her 60s who received an allogeneic stem cell transplant from a related donor and was CMV-positive. Some of the T cells might come from the graft donor. The CDR3 runs from the conserved cysteine through the conserved F or W. The D gene is left open where the match is weak. Rows may omit the clone size; those that give it use once, few, many or a size class.

v_call	clone_size	d_call	j_call	cdr3_nt	cdr3_aa
TRBV15	many	-	TRBJ1-5	TGTGCCACCAGCAGAGATCACGCGACAAATCAGCCCCAGCATTTT	CATSRDHATNQPQHF
TRBV5-5	few	-	TRBJ2-3	TGTGCCAGCCGAAGGACAGAGTACACAGATACGCAGTATTTT	CASRRTEYTDTQYF
TRBV7-2	medium-sized	-	TRBJ1-3	TGTGCCAGCAGCTTAGCTCGGACAAGAGGAAACACCATATATTTT	CASSLARTRGNTIYF
TRBV4-1	medium-sized	-	TRBJ1-3	TGCGCCAGCAGCCAAGGGGAAGTAACAGGGACGAAGGGAAACACCATATATTTT	CASSQGEVTGTKGNTIYF
TRBV27	medium-sized	-	TRBJ1-1	TGTGCCAGCAGTTTTGGGGCCGGGAACACTGAAGCTTTCTTT	CASSFGAGNTEAFF
TRBV6-5	medium-sized	TRBD1	TRBJ2-3	TGTGCCAGCAGACGGACAGGAACCACAGATACGCAGTATTTT	CASRRTGTTDTQYF
TRBV19	large	TRBD1	TRBJ1-6	TGTGCCAGTAGTATGGGGACAGGAAGCGGCTCCTATAATTCACCCCTCCACTTT	CASSMGTGSGSYNSPLHF
TRBV4-3	many	-	TRBJ2-2	TGCGCCAGCAGCCAAGTTCGGCAGGGGAAAAACACCGGGGAGCTGTTTTTT	CASSQVRQGKNTGELFF
TRBV4-2	medium-sized	-	TRBJ1-4	TGTGCCAGCAGCCAAGTTCTCCCACAGGGTGAAAAACTGTTTTTT	CASSQVLPQGEKLFF
TRBV6-2/TRBV6-3	many	-	TRBJ2-7	TGTGCCAGCAGGCAACAGTATTTCTACGAGCAGTACTTC	CASRQQYFYEQYF
TRBV13	many	TRBD2	TRBJ2-7	TGTGCCAGCAGCTTGCTACGACTAGCGGGAGGGTCCTACGAGCAGTACTTC	CASSLLRLAGGSYEQYF
TRBV15	many	TRBD2	TRBJ2-1	TGTGCCACCAGCAGAGTGAGCGGGAGATTAGGGAATGAGCAGTTCTTC	CATSRVSGRLGNEQFF
TRBV30	few	TRBD1	TRBJ1-5	TGTGCCTGGAGTGTATGGGGACAGGGGGCCCAGCCCCAGCATTTT	CAWSVWGQGAQPQHF
TRBV11-3	-	TRBD1	TRBJ2-5	TGTGCCAGCAGCCACGGACAGGGGGCAAAAAAAGAGACCCAGTACTTC	CASSHGQGAKKETQYF
TRBV28	medium-sized	-	TRBJ1-2	TGTGCCAGCAGACAGACGGGACTGAACTATGGCTACACCTTC	CASRQTGLNYGYTF
TRBV5-4	medium-sized	-	TRBJ2-3	TGTGCCAGCAGTTTAAGCGTCACCCTGAGCGGCGCAGATACGCAGTATTTT	CASSLSVTLSGADTQYF
TRBV11-1	medium-sized	TRBD1	TRBJ1-6	TGTGCCAGCAGTACAGGGGTGGGTTCACCCCTCCACTTT	CASSTGVGSPLHF
TRBV30	many	TRBD1	TRBJ2-7	TGTGCCTGGAGTGGAAGTACAGGGGGCTACGAGCAGTACTTC	CAWSGSTGGYEQYF
TRBV4-1	many	-	TRBJ1-2	TGCGCCAGCAGCCAAGGGTGGGGGACTGTGGAATCGGGCTACACCTTC	CASSQGWGTVESGYTF
TRBV5-6	-	-	TRBJ2-1	TGTGCCAGCAGCCTTAAAGGACAGTACTACTACAATGAGCAGTTCTTC	CASSLKGQYYYNEQFF
TRBV4-2	many	TRBD1	TRBJ1-1	TGTGCCAGCATCCGGCTTGGGGCAGGGGGCGGGTACACTGAAGCTTTCTTT	CASIRLGAGGGYTEAFF
TRBV5-1	many	TRBD1	TRBJ1-2	TGCGCCAGCAGCCCTGACAGGGGCGGCTATGGCTACACCTTC	CASSPDRGGYGYTF
TRBV11-3	many	TRBD2	TRBJ2-7	TGTGCCAGCAGCTTTGGCGGGAGAAGGTACGAGCAGTACTTC	CASSFGGRRYEQYF
TRBV27	many	TRBD2	TRBJ2-7	TGTGCCAGCTCTTTCAGAGCGGGAGGCGCCACCTACGAGCAGTACTTC	CASSFRAGGATYEQYF
TRBV4-2	medium-sized	TRBD1	TRBJ1-1	TGTGCCAGCAGCCAAAACAGGGGGCGGAACACTGAAGCTTTCTTT	CASSQNRGRNTEAFF
TRBV7-6	many	-	TRBJ2-1	TGTGCCAGCAGCCAAACAGGGTACTCCTACAATGAGCAGTTCTTC	CASSQTGYSYNEQFF
TRBV7-6	medium-sized	TRBD1	TRBJ1-1	TGTGCCAGCAGCCTGGACAGGGGGGACACTGAAGCTTTCTTT	CASSLDRGDTEAFF
TRBV5-4	many	-	TRBJ2-1	TGTGCCAGCAGCTTGGGATTGGCGGGAAGTGAGCAGTTCTTC	CASSLGLAGSEQFF
TRBV6-5	many	TRBD1	TRBJ1-2	TGTGCCAGCAGTTACATGGGACAGGGATTAAACTATGGCTACACCTTC	CASSYMGQGLNYGYTF
TRBV5-5	large	TRBD1	TRBJ1-5	TGTGCCAGCAGCCAGGGGGGCGGATCCAATCAGCCCCAGCATTTT	CASSQGGGSNQPQHF
TRBV5-1	many	TRBD1	TRBJ1-2	TGCGCCAGCAGCCTCGGGACAGTCGGCCCTAACTATGGCTACACCTTC	CASSLGTVGPNYGYTF
TRBV20-1	few	-	TRBJ1-2	TGCAGTGCTACCGGGAACTATGGCTACACCTTC	CSATGNYGYTF
TRBV13	few	-	TRBJ2-5	TGTGCCAGCAGCTTAGAGGGGGGGGAGACCCAGTACTTC	CASSLEGGETQYF
TRBV2	medium-sized	-	TRBJ1-5	TGTGCCAGCAGTGTGCAGGGTATGGATCAGCCCCAGCATTTT	CASSVQGMDQPQHF
TRBV12-3/TRBV12-4	many	-	TRBJ2-2	TGTGCCAGCAGTCCCCATGGGGACTTATACACCGGGGAGCTGTTTTTT	CASSPHGDLYTGELFF
TRBV18	many	-	TRBJ1-2	TGTGCCAGCTCACCTGTCCAAAGGGATGGCTACACCTTC	CASSPVQRDGYTF
TRBV10-3	many	-	TRBJ2-5	TGTGCCATCAGTGAGTCCCGAGAGACCCAGTACTTC	CAISESRETQYF
TRBV6-5	medium-sized	-	TRBJ2-3	TGTGCCAGCAGCCAAGCAGGGGCCAGCACAGATACGCAGTATTTT	CASSQAGASTDTQYF
TRBV19	medium-sized	TRBD1	TRBJ2-7	TGTGCCAGTAGTATTCAATCAGGGGGTTTCAACGAGCAGTACTTC	CASSIQSGGFNEQYF
TRBV7-8	few	TRBD1	TRBJ2-2	TGTGCCAGCAGCTTCGGGACAGGCTTAAGCGGGGAGCTGTTTTTT	CASSFGTGLSGELFF
TRBV7-8	-	TRBD2	TRBJ2-3	TGTGCCAGCAGCCTTACTAGCGGGGGGCTCACCACAGATACGCAGTATTTT	CASSLTSGGLTTDTQYF
TRBV27	many	-	TRBJ2-1	TGTGCCAGCAGTTTTTCGGATGAGCAGTTCTTC	CASSFSDEQFF
TRBV9	many	-	TRBJ2-2	TGTGCCAGCAGCGTAGTACACCGGGAGCTGTTTTTT	CASSVVHRELFF